The 22 T cell receptor beta chains reported below all come from one sample, sequenced in a study of blood T cell dynamics during melanoma immunotherapy. Time point defined: week 3, after first cycle of checkpoint inhibitor. Sequencing used immunoSEQ multiplex PCR; TCRdb keeps in-frame clones, though not all of them. Among some 5,900 clones listed, 65% to 85% were seen once. Sequenced material: blood, taken from a patient treated with checkpoint blockade. Receptors were obtained from a human donor with melanoma.

This clone was seen a single time. CDR3 in amino acids: CASSGFNVPEKRGYYEQYF. CDR3 DNA sequence: TGTGCCAGTAGTGGATTTAATGTGCCAGAGAAAAGGGGATACTACGAGCAGTACTTC. The chain links TRBV19 to TRBJ2-7, with D possibly TRBD1 on 5 matching bases. The germline V gene encodes CDR1 LNHDA and CDR2 SQIVND (reference sequence). Trimming left V 5 bases short and J 3 bases short, with 29 bases between. The CDR3 has 19 amino acids.

This sequence joins TRBV6-1 and TRBJ1-5, with D maybe TRBD1 (5 bases). The CDR3 consists of 16 residues. Germline V lookup: CDR1 MNHNS, CDR2 SASEGT. Deletions cut 4 bases from V and 8 bases from J, with 21 bases between. The CDR3 DNA reads as TGTGCCAGCAGTGGAGTTGCAGGGTCTCCCATAAAGCCCCAGCATTTT. It codes for CASSGVAGSPIKPQHF.

The chain uses TRBV28 and TRBJ2-5; 14 nucleotides line up with TRBD2. Matching the DNA end better, TRBJ2-7 makes the J call doubtful. CDR1 is MDHEN, CDR2 SYDVKM, per germline. The CDR3 has 17 residues. CDR3 bases: TGTGCCAGCAGTTTCCTTCCCGGGACTAGCGGGAGCTACGAGCAGTACTTC. This translates into CASSFLPGTSGSYEQYF.

This clone was picked up one time. The chain recombines TRBV7-2 with TRBJ1-2; possibly TRBD1 for D (6 bases). The CDR3 loop spans 15 amino acids. Germline V lookup: CDR1 SGHTA, CDR2 FQGNSA. Trimming stripped 5 bases from V and 8 bases from J, with 21 bases between. This chain's CDR3 is CASSPRQVRLRGYTF. CDR3 nucleotide sequence: TGTGCCAGCAGCCCTCGACAGGTTAGATTGCGAGGCTACACCTTC.

The V gene is TRBV27, the J gene TRBJ2-5; D tentatively fits TRBD1 or TRBD2 (7 bases each). The better agreement between TRBJ2-7 and the DNA end casts doubt on the J call. Germline V lookup: CDR1 MNHEY, CDR2 SMNVEV (reference sequence). The CDR3 runs 13 residues. The DNA of the CDR3 is TGTGCCAGCAGCGGAGCGGGACAGTACGAGCAGTACTTC. Amino acids: CASSGAGQYEQYF.

The rearrangement links TRBV11-1 to TRBJ2-7; 13 nucleotides agree with TRBD2. The CDR3 extends over 14 amino acids. J lost 4 bases, V lost 6 bases, and 3 bases had no gene match. Germline loops: CDR1 SGHAT, CDR2 FQDESV (reference sequence). The CDR3 sequence: CASRRTSGSYEQYF. In nucleotides, the CDR3 is TGTGCCAGCAGGCGGACTAGCGGGAGTTACGAGCAGTACTTC.

This clone was seen more than once but under ten times. The chain combines TRBV7-2 with TRBJ2-7, with 13 bases fitting TRBD2. The CDR3 has 15 amino acids. Looked up from germline, CDR1 is SGHTA and CDR2 is FQGNSA. V gave up 5 bases and J gave up 5 bases; unmatched junction bases: 6. The CDR3 DNA is TGTGCCAGCAGCCCCCGGACTAGCGGGAGTAACGAGCAGTACTTC. Protein product: CASSPRTSGSNEQYF.

This clone was detected a few times. This chain connects TRBV5-1 to TRBJ1-6; D possibly corresponds to TRBD1 (5 bases). CDR1 SGHRS and CDR2 YFSETQ come from the germline V gene. The germline V and J ends were trimmed by 5 bases and 0 bases, with 9 bases remaining between them. The CDR3 consists of 15 residues. CDR3: CASREGVSYNSPLHF. In DNA, the CDR3 is TGCGCCAGCAGGGAAGGGGTCTCCTATAATTCACCCCTCCACTTT. Supplemented by reference TRBV5-1 and TRBJ1-6, the full variable domain reads KAGVTQTPRYLIKTRGQQVTLSCSPISGHRSVSWYQQTPGQGLQFLFEYFSETQRNKGNFPGRFSGRQFSNSRSEMNVSTLELGDSALYLCASREGVSYNSPLHFGNGTRLTVT.

This clone was seen a single time. V gene TRBV11-2 combines with J gene TRBJ1-3; D uncertain. CDR3 length equals 15 residues. With 0 bases removed from V and 0 bases from J, the gap between germline ends came to 6 bases. Germline CDR1 reads SGHAT; CDR2 reads FQNNGV. CDR3 in DNA: TGTGCCAGCAGCTTAGATCAAAGCTCTGGAAACACCATATATTTT. Translating gives CASSLDQSSGNTIYF.

The chain couples TRBV28 to TRBJ1-4; perhaps TRBD1 as D (5 bases). There are 15 residues in the CDR3. Germline CDR1 is MDHEN and CDR2 is SYDVKM. V lost 2 bases to trimming and J lost 4 bases, with 11 bases between them. The chain's CDR3 is CASSLPGTVNEKLFF. CDR3 coding DNA: TGTGCCAGCAGTTTACCCGGGACGGTTAATGAAAAACTGTTTTTT.

This chain connects TRBV15 to TRBJ1-5; D remains ambiguous. CDR1 and CDR2 from the germline V gene are LNHNV and YYDKDF (reference sequence). This CDR3 spans 13 amino acids. Trimming removed 4 bases at V and 3 bases at J, with 7 bases between. The CDR3 DNA reads TGTGCCACCAGCAATTTGACCAATCAGCCCCAGCATTTT. Translation gives CATSNLTNQPQHF.

The chain employs TRBV6-5 and TRBJ1-2, with TRBD1 matching 9 bases. Germline loops: CDR1 MNHEY, CDR2 SVGAGI. The V segment lost 6 bases and the J segment 7 bases; nucleotides outside the gene matches: 3. This CDR3 spans 12 amino acids. CDR3 in DNA: TGTGCCAGCAGAAGGACAGGGGCTGGCTACACCTTC. Translating gives CASRRTGAGYTF.

The chain carries TRBV27 and TRBJ2-7; a possible D gene is TRBD2 (5 bases). This CDR3 region has 14 residues. V shed 8 bases and J shed 0 bases, with 14 bases lying between them. CDR1 is MNHEY and CDR2 is SMNVEV in the germline V gene (reference sequence). CDR3 bases: TGTGCCAGCTCGCGGGCGGTCCCCTCCTACGAGCAGTACTTC. This gives the protein CASSRAVPSYEQYF.

In its sample, this clone was seen a few times. The chain links TRBV6-5 to TRBJ1-2; no clear D. Trimming removed 5 bases at V and 7 bases at J, with 8 bases between. This CDR3 region has 11 residues. Germline-derived CDR1 and CDR2 are MNHEY and SVGAGI. DNA of the CDR3: TGTGCCAGCAGTGACCACTTTGGCTACACCTTC. This gives the protein CASSDHFGYTF.

V and J are TRBV9 and TRBJ2-7, with 12 nucleotides matching TRBD2. This CDR3 region has 14 residues. V was pared by 0 bases and J by 7 bases, with 2 bases of the junction left unmatched. Germline V gives CDR1 SGDLS, CDR2 YYNGEE. CDR3 in DNA: TGTGCCAGCAGCGTAGAGGGACTAGCGGGTGAGCAGTACTTC. Its translation: CASSVEGLAGEQYF.

The chain's CDR3 is CASSLSWGANEQYF. CDR3 nucleotides: TGTGCCAGCAGTTTATCCTGGGGTGCCAACGAGCAGTACTTC. The chain couples TRBV11-3 to TRBJ2-7; D is uncertain. Germline CDR1 is SGHNT and CDR2 is YENEEA. There are 14 residues in the CDR3. V lost 6 bases and J lost 5, with 17 bases in between.

A single count supports this clone. The chain combines TRBV4-2 with TRBJ1-2, with a possible D match to TRBD1 (5 bases). There are 16 residues in the CDR3. Germline V gene sequence: CDR1 LGHNA, CDR2 YNFKEQ. Trimming left V 0 bases short and J 3 bases short, with 14 bases between. The CDR3: CASSQDSSGRDYGYTF. The CDR3 coding sequence is TGTGCCAGCAGCCAAGATAGTTCGGGCAGGGACTATGGCTACACCTTC.

The chain combines TRBV10-3 with TRBJ1-2, with 7 positions matching TRBD1. Trimming cost V 0 bases and J 8 bases; bases outside gene matches: 12. CDR3 size: 16 residues. CDR1 and CDR2 (germline): ENHRY, SYGVKD. Written as DNA, the CDR3 is TGTGCCATCAGTGAGTCGACTCAGGGGACAGACAAGGGCTACACCTTC. Translating it yields CAISESTQGTDKGYTF.

This rearrangement joins TRBV4-1 to TRBJ1-5; D unclear. CDR1 and CDR2 (germline): MGHRA, YSYEKL. Trimming stripped 3 bases from V and 2 bases from J, with 11 bases between. The CDR3 totals 15 residues. In DNA form, the CDR3 reads TGCGCCAGCAGCCAGTACAGTATTGGCAATCAGCCCCAGCATTTT. It encodes CASSQYSIGNQPQHF.

The chain has TRBV28 and TRBJ2-7, with TRBD2 matching 9 bases. The germline V gene has CDR1 MDHEN and CDR2 SYDVKM. This CDR3 region has 19 residues. V was clipped by 4 bases and J by 2 bases; unmatched bases: 18. The CDR3: CASSSLARPRLADTYEQYF. For the CDR3, the DNA is TGTGCCAGCAGTTCATTAGCGCGACCCAGACTAGCGGATACCTACGAGCAGTACTTC.

V is TRBV27 and J is TRBJ2-2; D remains ambiguous. The ends were cut back, 6 bases at V and 0 bases at J, with 2 bases in the middle. This CDR3 is built from 12 residues. Germline V CDR1 and CDR2: MNHEY, SMNVEV (reference sequence). The CDR3 DNA follows: TGTGCCAGCAGCTCGAACACCGGGGAGCTGTTTTTT. Its protein product is CASSSNTGELFF.

This clone was detected only a few times. The CDR3 is CASSTTLGGKQYF. CDR3 bases: TGTGCCAGCAGCACCACTTTGGGGGGAAAGCAGTACTTC. V and J are TRBV7-2 and TRBJ2-7, with a possible D match to TRBD2 (6 bases). V was trimmed by 5 bases and J by 8 bases, leaving 16 bases between them. Germline CDR1 reads SGHTA; CDR2 reads FQGNSA. CDR3 size: 13 residues.